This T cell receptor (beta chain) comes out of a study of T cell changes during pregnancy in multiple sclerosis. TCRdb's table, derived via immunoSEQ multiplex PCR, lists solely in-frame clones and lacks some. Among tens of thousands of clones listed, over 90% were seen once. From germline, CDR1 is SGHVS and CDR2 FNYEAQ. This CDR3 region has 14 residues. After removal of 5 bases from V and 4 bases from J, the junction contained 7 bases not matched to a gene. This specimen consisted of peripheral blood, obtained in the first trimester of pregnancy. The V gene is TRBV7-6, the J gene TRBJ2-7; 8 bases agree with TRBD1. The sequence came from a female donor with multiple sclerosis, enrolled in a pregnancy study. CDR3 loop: CASSRGTGGYEQYF. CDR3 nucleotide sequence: TGTGCCAGCAGCAGAGGAACAGGGGGTTACGAGCAGTACTTC.